The 21 T cell receptor beta chains presented below share a single source sample, sequenced in a study of T-cell reconstitution after alpha-beta-depleted transplantation in children. Unique molecular identifiers were used to barcode this TCRbeta library. TCRdb re-analysed the PCR reads in MiXCR, keeping a single row per CDR3 protein. The sample yields some 830,000 distinct CDR3 sequences, 15% to 20% seen once. Material: PBMCs, mostly from graft donor cells, obtained 360 days after TCRalphabeta/CD19-depleted stem cell transplant. The receptors were gathered from a male patient aged 5 to 17 who had a stem cell transplant for acute lymphoblastic leukemia, so the T cells may come from the graft donor.

The chain recombines TRBV29-1 with TRBJ1-2; 9 bases agree with TRBD1. CDR3 length: 13 amino acids. The V and J ends lost 6 bases and 4 bases, in that order; junction bases with no gene match: 6. CDR1 is SQVTM, CDR2 ANQGSEA, per germline. CDR3 protein: CSVGQGSRYGYTF. CDR3 DNA sequence: TGCAGCGTGGGACAGGGCTCTCGCTATGGCTACACCTTC.

There are a few counts of this clonotype. The V gene is TRBV7-2, the J gene TRBJ2-1; D not certain. The CDR3 is 16 residues long. Germline V CDR1 and CDR2: SGHTA, FQGNSA. V was pared by 0 bases and J by 2 bases, with 11 bases between. The DNA for the CDR3 is TGTGCCAGCAGCTTAGCCCCTCAACGACCCTACAATGAGCAGTTCTTC. Its translation: CASSLAPQRPYNEQFF.

The chain carries TRBV6-5 and TRBJ1-2; D is possibly TRBD1 (5 bases). The CDR3 spans 15 residues. Trimming left V 2 bases short and J 4 bases short, with 14 bases between. Germline assignment: CDR1 MNHEY and CDR2 SVGAGI. CDR3 DNA: TGTGCCAGCAGTTACACAGCCGGGACTCGCTATGGCTACACCTTC. It yields the protein CASSYTAGTRYGYTF.

This chain connects TRBV27 to TRBJ2-3; 11 bases align to TRBD2. Germline V lookup: CDR1 MNHEY, CDR2 SMNVEV (reference sequence). Unmatched junction bases numbered 9, after V lost 5 bases and J lost 14 bases. This CDR3 region has 13 residues. The CDR3 DNA follows: TGTGCCAGCAGTCTAGCGGGAGGTCTCTGGGGGTATTTT. Its protein product is CASSLAGGLWGYF.

This clonotype was recorded a few times. This sequence joins TRBV20-1 and TRBJ2-7; TRBD2 matches 7 bases. The CDR3 has 14 residues. V trimming: 3 bases; J trimming: 3 bases; junction bases outside the gene matches: 8. The germline V gene encodes CDR1 DFQATT and CDR2 SNEGSKA (reference sequence). The CDR3 loop is CSASETAGDYEQYF. CDR3 in DNA: TGCAGTGCTAGCGAGACGGCGGGAGACTACGAGCAGTACTTC.

In this sample, this clonotype turned up many times. The rearrangement joins TRBV24-1 to TRBJ2-7; 7 bases align to TRBD2. There are 14 residues in the CDR3. The trim removed 9 bases at V and 0 bases at J, leaving 7 bases unmatched. Germline CDR1 and CDR2: KGHDR and SFDVKD. In DNA form, the CDR3 reads TGTGCCACCTCGGCTAGCGGAAGCTCCTACGAGCAGTACTTC. It is translated as CATSASGSSYEQYF.

This clonotype has just a few counts. This chain uses TRBV4-1 with TRBJ1-4; D possibly corresponds to TRBD1 (6 bases). Trimming removed 0 bases from V and 1 base from J, with 18 bases in between. CDR1 is MGHRA and CDR2 is YSYEKL in the germline V gene. This CDR3 has 19 residues. CDR3 region: CASSQERGELGGTNEKLFF. As DNA, the CDR3 is TGCGCCAGCAGCCAAGAGAGGGGGGAGCTCGGAGGAACTAATGAAAAACTGTTTTTT.

The chain uses TRBV7-6 and TRBJ2-1; possibly TRBD1 or TRBD2 for D (5 bases each). Germline V lookup: CDR1 SGHVS, CDR2 FNYEAQ. Trimming removed 5 bases from V and 1 base from J, with 18 bases in between. This CDR3 has 17 residues. DNA of the CDR3: TGTGCCAGCAGCCCCCGTTCGGGGCTGGGGTCCTACAATGAGCAGTTCTTC. Translated, it gives CASSPRSGLGSYNEQFF.

A few counts support this clonotype. This CDR3 is CASSFRSVGIEKLFF. The CDR3 nucleotides are TGTGCCAGCAGCTTCCGGAGTGTAGGGATTGAAAAACTGTTTTTT. This chain connects TRBV7-9 to TRBJ1-4; D not resolved. V dropped 3 bases and J dropped 7 bases, with 15 bases sitting between them. Germline loops: CDR1 SEHNR, CDR2 FQNEAQ (reference sequence). This CDR3 region has 15 residues.

This clonotype was picked up many times. V and J are TRBV29-1 and TRBJ2-7; 8 positions agree with TRBD1. Germline-derived CDR1 and CDR2 are SQVTM and ANQGSEA. This CDR3 is 15 amino acids long. The trim removed 5 bases at V and 4 bases at J, leaving 13 bases unmatched. CDR3 amino acids: CSVSVGQGRGYEQYF. In DNA, the CDR3 is TGCAGCGTTTCTGTCGGACAGGGAAGAGGTTACGAGCAGTACTTC.

The chain employs TRBV12-3 or TRBV12-4 and TRBJ2-7; 10 bases are shared with TRBD2. This CDR3 is built from 17 residues. V lost 1 base and J lost 0; bases outside the gene matches: 6. CDR3 coding DNA: TGTGCCAGCAGTTTAGTAGTTAGCGGGAGGATCTCCTACGAGCAGTACTTC. It translates to CASSLVVSGRISYEQYF.

The rearrangement uses TRBV9 and TRBJ2-2; no firm D call. The V gene's germline CDR1 is SGDLS and CDR2 YYNGEE. Trimming cost V 0 bases and J 1 base, with 7 bases left between them. The CDR3 is made up of 15 amino acids. CDR3 loop: CASSVEPRNTGELFF. CDR3 bases: TGTGCCAGCAGCGTAGAACCCAGGAACACCGGGGAGCTGTTTTTT.

The chain uses TRBV6-1 and TRBJ2-3; TRBD1 matches 9 bases. The germline V gene has CDR1 MNHNS and CDR2 SASEGT. The V and J ends lost 6 bases and 4 bases, in that order; junction bases with no gene match: 2. This CDR3 has 13 amino acids. The DNA for the CDR3 is TGTGCCAGCAGACAGGGGGCTTCAGATACGCAGTATTTT. This sequence encodes CASRQGASDTQYF.

CDR3 region: CASSYPARGQTNYGYTF. Written as DNA, the CDR3 is TGTGCCAGCAGTTACCCGGCCCGCGGACAGACTAACTATGGCTACACCTTC. The chain joins TRBV6-5 to TRBJ1-2; D is possibly TRBD1 (6 bases). The CDR3 totals 17 residues. V lost 2 bases and J lost 0, with 16 bases in between. Germline V gene sequence: CDR1 MNHEY, CDR2 SVGAGI.

This clonotype came up a few times. This chain links TRBV9 with TRBJ2-3, with TRBD2 matching over 9 bases. The germline V gene encodes CDR1 SGDLS and CDR2 YYNGEE. CDR3 length: 14 amino acids. Trimming took 2 bases from V and 4 from J; bases not matched to a gene: 2. Here the CDR3 reads CASSVRLAADTQYF. The CDR3 DNA reads as TGTGCCAGCAGCGTTCGACTAGCGGCAGATACGCAGTATTTT.

This clonotype was observed a handful of times. The CDR3 DNA is TGCGCCAGCAGCAAGGGGGCCAACACCGGGGAGCTGTTTTTT. It specifies CASSKGANTGELFF. This rearrangement joins TRBV5-1 to TRBJ2-2; TRBD1 matches at 7 bases. Germline CDR1 SGHRS, CDR2 YFSETQ. The CDR3 is 14 amino acids. Trimming removed 4 bases from V and 2 bases from J; junction bases left unmatched: 2.

This chain joins TRBV7-9 and TRBJ2-7; perhaps TRBD2 as D (6 bases). CDR1 SEHNR and CDR2 FQNEAQ come from the germline V gene (reference sequence). This CDR3 has 16 amino acids. V was shortened by 9 bases and J by 2 bases, with 23 bases between the two germline ends. CDR3: CASTGSEAGIPYEQYF. The CDR3, as DNA: TGTGCCAGTACCGGGTCAGAGGCGGGAATCCCCTACGAGCAGTACTTC.

The genes are TRBV19 and TRBJ2-1, with D unresolved. This CDR3 region has 15 residues. The germline V and J ends were trimmed by 8 bases and 1 base, with 15 bases remaining between them. Germline V gene data show CDR1 as LNHDA and CDR2 as SQIVND (reference sequence). The CDR3 spells CASCRSFSSYNEQFF. As DNA, the CDR3 is TGTGCCAGTTGTAGGAGTTTTAGTTCCTACAATGAGCAGTTCTTC.

The CDR3 DNA is TGTGCCAGCAGTTTAGCCCTACCCCGTAAGGGGACCAAAAACATTCAGTACTTC. It specifies CASSLALPRKGTKNIQYF. The gene calls are TRBV28 and TRBJ2-4; tentative D call: TRBD1 (5 bases). From germline, CDR1 is MDHEN and CDR2 SYDVKM. The CDR3 totals 18 residues. V was clipped by 2 bases and J by 2 bases, with 19 bases between them. Variable domain in full (rest from reference TRBV28 and TRBJ2-4): DVKVTQSSRYLVKRTGEKVFLECVQDMDHENMFWYRQDPGLGLRLIYFSYDVKMKEKGDIPEGYSVSREKKERFSLILESASTNQTSMYLCASSLALPRKGTKNIQYFGAGTRLSVL.

This clonotype was seen a few times. The chain employs TRBV4-1 and TRBJ2-1; the D gene is possibly TRBD2 (6 bases). The V gene's germline CDR1 is MGHRA and CDR2 YSYEKL. The V end lost 6 bases, the J end lost 5 bases, and 14 bases lay between the germline ends. The CDR3 contains 14 residues. CDR3 protein: CASSRTPGDNEQFF. As DNA, the CDR3 is TGCGCCAGCAGTCGGACGCCGGGAGACAATGAGCAGTTCTTC.

This clonotype has only a few counts. This chain connects TRBV19 to TRBJ1-5; no clear D. The CDR3 runs to 15 residues. The V end lost 1 base, the J end lost 3 bases, and 10 bases lay between the germline ends. CDR1 is LNHDA and CDR2 is SQIVND in the germline V gene (reference sequence). DNA for the CDR3: TGTGCCAGTAGTATAGGCATCTCAATCAATCAGCCCCAGCATTTT. Protein: CASSIGISINQPQHF.